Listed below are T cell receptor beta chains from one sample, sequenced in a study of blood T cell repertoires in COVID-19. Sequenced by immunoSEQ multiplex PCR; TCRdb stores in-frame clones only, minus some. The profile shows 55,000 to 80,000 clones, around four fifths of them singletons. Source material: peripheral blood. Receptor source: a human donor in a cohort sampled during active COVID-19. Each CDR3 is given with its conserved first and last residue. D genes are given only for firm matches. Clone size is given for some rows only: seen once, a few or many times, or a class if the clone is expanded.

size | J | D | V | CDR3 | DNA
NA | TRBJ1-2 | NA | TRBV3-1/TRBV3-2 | CASSQEGLIKRGYTF | TGTGCCAGCAGCCAAGAAGGCCTCATAAAGCGGGGCTACACCTTC
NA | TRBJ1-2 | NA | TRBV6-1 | CASSEGGVGYTF | TGTGCCAGCAGTGAAGGGGGGGTAGGCTACACCTTC
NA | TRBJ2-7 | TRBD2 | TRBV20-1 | CSASRASGGSEQYF | TGCAGTGCTAGTCGGGCTAGCGGGGGGTCCGAGCAGTACTTC
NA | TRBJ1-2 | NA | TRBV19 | CASSRQRSPNYGYTF | TGTGCCAGTAGTCGACAGCGCTCCCCTAACTATGGCTACACCTTC
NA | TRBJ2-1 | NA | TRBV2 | CASSEQDWEQFF | TGTGCCAGCAGTGAACAGGACTGGGAGCAGTTCTTC
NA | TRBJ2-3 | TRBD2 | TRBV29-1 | CSVHSGNTDTQYF | TGCAGCGTTCATAGCGGGAACACAGATACGCAGTATTTT
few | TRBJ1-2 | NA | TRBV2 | CATTGLDYGYTF | TGTGCCACCACGGGACTGGACTATGGCTACACCTTC
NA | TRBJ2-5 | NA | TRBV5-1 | CASSPRSRGETQYF | TGCGCCAGCAGCCCGCGCAGCAGGGGCGAGACCCAGTACTTC
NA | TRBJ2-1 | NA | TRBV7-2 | CASRADTYNEQFF | TGTGCCAGCAGGGCCGATACCTACAATGAGCAGTTCTTC
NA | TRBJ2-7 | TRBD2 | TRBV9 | CASSPGLAGGKYEQYF | TGTGCCAGCAGCCCTGGACTAGCGGGAGGCAAGTACGAGCAGTACTTC
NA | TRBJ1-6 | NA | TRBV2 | CASRTAWAVNNSPLHF | TGTGCCAGCAGAACGGCGTGGGCAGTAAATAATTCACCCCTCCACTTT